The subject of this entry is one T cell receptor beta chain. The data are from a study of technical replicates of blood from a few donors. Germline loops: CDR1 SGHRS, CDR2 YFSETQ. V shed 0 bases and J shed 0 bases, with 7 bases lying between them. The CDR3 loop spans 14 amino acids. Only in-frame clones appear in the TCRdb table, and some are missing; sequencing was by immunoSEQ multiplex PCR. The data show about 83,000 clones, with around nine tenths seen just once and around 0.25% held by the top ten. V usage is TRBV5-1 and J usage is TRBJ2-7, with TRBD1 as a possible D gene (6 bases). The TCR originated in a human donor in good health. The specimen was T cells isolated from PBMCs. The CDR3 region has the DNA TGCGCCAGCAGCTTGGAAGGGGGCTCCTACGAGCAGTACTTC. Encoded protein: CASSLEGGSYEQYF.